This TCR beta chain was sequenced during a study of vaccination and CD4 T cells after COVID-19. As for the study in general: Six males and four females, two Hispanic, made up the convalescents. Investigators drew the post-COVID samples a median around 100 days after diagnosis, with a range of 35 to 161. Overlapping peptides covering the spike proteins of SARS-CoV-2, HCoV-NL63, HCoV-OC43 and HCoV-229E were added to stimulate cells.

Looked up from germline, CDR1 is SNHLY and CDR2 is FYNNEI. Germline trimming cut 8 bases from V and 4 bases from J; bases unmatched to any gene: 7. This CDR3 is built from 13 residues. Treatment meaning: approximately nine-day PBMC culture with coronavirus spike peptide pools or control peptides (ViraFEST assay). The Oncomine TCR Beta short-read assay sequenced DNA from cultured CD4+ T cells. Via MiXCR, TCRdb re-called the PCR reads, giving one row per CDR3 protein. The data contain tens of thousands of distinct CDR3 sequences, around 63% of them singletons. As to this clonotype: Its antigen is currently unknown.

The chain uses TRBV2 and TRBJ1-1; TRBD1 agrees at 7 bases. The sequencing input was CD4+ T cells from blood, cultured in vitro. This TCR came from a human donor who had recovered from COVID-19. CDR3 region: CASGGTVGTEAFF. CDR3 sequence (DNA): TGTGCCAGCGGGGGGACAGTGGGCACTGAAGCTTTCTTT.